The source of this T cell receptor (beta chain) is a study of cytomegalovirus exposure and HLA in healthy donors. Broader study findings: CMV antigen specificity of three CMV-associated chains was confirmed in vitro. Most TCR sequences were rare, but some public TCRs occurred in many donors.

The germline V gene has CDR1 MNHNS and CDR2 SASEGT. The CDR3 spans 18 residues. V dropped 3 bases and J dropped 6; count of bases not matched to a gene: 16. On this clone itself: As yet, its antigen is unknown.

The study ran its PCR with 60 Vbeta and 13 Jbeta primers. Authors' processing steps: Counted up in a later analysis, unique TCR beta chains came to about 80 million, with about 9.9 million shared. TCRdb's copy holds only in-frame clones and misses some; the assay was immunoSEQ multiplex PCR. That table supplies the V and J calls and clone size; D and trimming were determined from the DNA. The table records roughly 200,000 clones, roughly 79% of them present only once. Unrecorded immune exposures were likely, despite nominal health at sampling. Sequences were obtained from PBMCs. This rearrangement joins TRBV6-1 to TRBJ2-7; 11 bases agree with TRBD2. The clonotype comes from a man younger than 45 in good health and CMV-seronegative. The CDR3: CASSEMGLAVEPPLEQYF. For the CDR3, the DNA is TGTGCCAGCAGTGAGATGGGACTAGCGGTAGAGCCGCCCCTCGAGCAGTACTTC.